The text below deals with one T cell receptor beta chain. This specimen comes from a study of blood T cell repertoires in COVID-19. About the research overall: Acute and convalescent COVID-19 specimens originated in the United States, Italy and Spain. Sources were T cells, B-cell-depleted T cells, or PBMCs; the material itself was cDNA or gDNA.

This CDR3 is 13 amino acids long. CDR1 MNHEY and CDR2 SMNVEV come from the germline V gene (reference sequence). The V end was cut by 5 bases, the J end by 7 bases, with 14 bases between. Authors' data handling: Nucleated cell number was recorded as an estimate derived from reference gene primer amplification. Generated by immunoSEQ multiplex PCR, the TCRdb table keeps only in-frame clones and is missing some. V, J and clone size reflect that table, while D and trimming were determined from the DNA. Of some 270,000 clones listed, less than 90% are singletons. The rearrangement links TRBV27 to TRBJ2-5; D unresolved. Sequenced material: peripheral blood. The sequence was collected from a woman in her 40s who had recovered from COVID-19. The CDR3 spells CASSPDMYGTQYF. The CDR3 DNA follows: TGTGCCAGCAGTCCCGACATGTATGGGACCCAGTACTTC.